This T cell receptor beta chain was recorded in a study of T cell responses to AZD1222 COVID-19 vaccine. On the study more broadly: Analysis merged second doses at about 4 or about 12 weeks. General observations from the study: At 160-218 and 743-854, vaccine-associated CD4 TCRs were dominant, and they spanned spike. Most donors were white British and more were female, and clonal diversity was possibly underestimated.

In regard to this clone: Its specificity is unknown.

Libraries were prepared by immunoSEQ multiplex PCR; TCRdb keeps only in-frame clonotypes and omits some of them. The sample shows about 21,000 clones, around 82% of them seen only once. The source is an adult in good health. The material sequenced was peripheral blood, taken on day 0 of AZD1222 vaccination.

The CDR3 sequence: CASSQDIGSNQPQHF. CDR3 nucleotides: TGTGCCAGCAGCCAAGATATCGGTAGCAATCAGCCCCAGCATTTT. The chain recombines TRBV4-2 with TRBJ1-5; D call uncertain. CDR3 length: 15 residues. Germline lookup yields CDR1 LGHNA and CDR2 YNFKEQ. With 0 bases removed from V and 0 bases from J, the gap between germline ends came to 6 bases.